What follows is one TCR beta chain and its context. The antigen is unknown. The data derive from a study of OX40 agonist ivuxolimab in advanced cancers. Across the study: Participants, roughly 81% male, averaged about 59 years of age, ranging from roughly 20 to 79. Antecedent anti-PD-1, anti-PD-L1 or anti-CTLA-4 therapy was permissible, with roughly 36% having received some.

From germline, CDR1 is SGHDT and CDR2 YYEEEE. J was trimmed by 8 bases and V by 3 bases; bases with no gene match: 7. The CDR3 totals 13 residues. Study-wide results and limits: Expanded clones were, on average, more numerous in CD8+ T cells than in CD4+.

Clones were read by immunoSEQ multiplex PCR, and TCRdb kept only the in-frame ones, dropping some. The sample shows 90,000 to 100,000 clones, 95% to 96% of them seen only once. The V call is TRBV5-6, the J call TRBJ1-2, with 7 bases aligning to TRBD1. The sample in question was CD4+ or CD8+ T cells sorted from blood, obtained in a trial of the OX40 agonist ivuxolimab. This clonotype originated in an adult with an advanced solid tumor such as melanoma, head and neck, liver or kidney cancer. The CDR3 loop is CASSSQGSWGYTF. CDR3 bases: TGTGCCAGCAGCTCACAGGGGTCTTGGGGCTACACCTTC.